This T cell receptor (beta chain) was sequenced in a study of human T cells and chemical hapten exposure. Documented time point: pre-sensitization, week 0. Treatment meaning: therapeutic diphenylcyclopropenone sensitization with weekly scalp DPC. Unfractionated whole blood served as the source for total RNA extraction. TCRdb recomputed calls from the RACE reads with MiXCR, one row per CDR3 protein. Of around 200,000 distinct CDR3 sequences in the sample, more than 25% were seen once. In the case of this clonotype: Its antigen is currently unknown.

From germline, CDR1 is MNHEY and CDR2 SVGAGI. The CDR3 contains 14 residues. V dropped 0 bases and J dropped 3 bases, with 7 bases sitting between them. Study-level findings and limits: With regard to DPC sensitization, TCRs above 1 in 1000 frequency did not change. Compared with pre-sensitization or healthy control sets, expanded TCRs clustered more.

The source of this sequence is a woman aged 25 to 39 with alopecia areata. Some clones in this sample may be carry-over from other donors' samples. The starting material was whole blood, obtained in connection with sensitization to the hapten diphenylcyclopropenone (DPC). This chain joins TRBV6-5 and TRBJ2-3; D ambiguous. This CDR3 reads CASSYSLGTDTQYF. CDR3 nucleotides: TGTGCCAGCAGTTACTCCCTCGGGACAGATACGCAGTATTTT.